This is a list of T cell receptor beta chains from one sample in a study of control samples from healthy donors and cancer patients. Sequencing was performed with immunoSEQ multiplex PCR; in TCRdb, only in-frame clones are kept and a portion is missing. Of 150,000 to 200,000 clones listed, about 90% were seen once; the top ten hold 12%. What was sequenced was blood. These receptors originate from a man in his thirties or forties in good health. Each CDR3 is given with its conserved first and last residue. The order of the fields is V gene, J gene, clone size, D gene, CDR3 protein, CDR3 DNA. D genes are given only for firm matches. Rows may omit the clone size; those that give it use once, few, many or a size class.

v_call: TRBV28; j_call: TRBJ1-5; clone_size: .; d_call: .; cdr3_aa: CASNVVSNQPQHF; cdr3_nt: TGTGCCAGCAATGTAGTTAGCAATCAGCCCCAGCATTTT
v_call: TRBV28; j_call: TRBJ2-7; clone_size: .; d_call: .; cdr3_aa: CASSLPDTGRSSYEQYF; cdr3_nt: TGTGCCAGCAGTTTACCCGATACAGGGAGGAGCTCCTACGAGCAGTACTTC
v_call: TRBV5-1; j_call: TRBJ2-5; clone_size: .; d_call: TRBD2; cdr3_aa: CASSFRVGAGEETQYF; cdr3_nt: TGCGCCAGCAGCTTCCGGGTGGGAGCGGGAGAAGAGACCCAGTACTTC
v_call: TRBV7-2; j_call: TRBJ1-5; clone_size: few; d_call: .; cdr3_aa: CASSGGQNQPQHF; cdr3_nt: TGTGCCAGCAGCGGGGGGCAGAATCAGCCCCAGCATTTT
v_call: TRBV3-1/TRBV3-2; j_call: TRBJ1-4; clone_size: .; d_call: .; cdr3_aa: CASSSSETALPEKLFF; cdr3_nt: TGTGCCAGCAGCAGTTCCGAGACAGCACTGCCTGAAAAACTGTTTTTT
v_call: TRBV24-1; j_call: TRBJ2-2; clone_size: .; d_call: .; cdr3_aa: CATSDKSGPRGLFF; cdr3_nt: TGTGCCACCAGTGATAAATCCGGTCCCAGGGGTCTGTTTTTT
v_call: TRBV7-6; j_call: TRBJ2-1; clone_size: .; d_call: .; cdr3_aa: CASSLNLWRGTHNEQFF; cdr3_nt: TGTGCCAGCAGCTTAAATCTGTGGCGGGGTACCCACAATGAGCAGTTCTTC
v_call: TRBV4-3; j_call: TRBJ2-7; clone_size: .; d_call: .; cdr3_aa: CASLGLAGYEQYF; cdr3_nt: TGCGCCAGCCTCGGCCTAGCTGGATACGAGCAGTACTTC
v_call: TRBV7-2; j_call: TRBJ1-5; clone_size: .; d_call: .; cdr3_aa: CASSPTSNQPQHF; cdr3_nt: TGTGCCAGCAGCCCTACGAGCAATCAGCCCCAGCATTTT
v_call: TRBV19; j_call: TRBJ1-5; clone_size: .; d_call: TRBD1; cdr3_aa: CASSTDRGQPQHF; cdr3_nt: TGTGCCAGTAGTACCGACAGGGGTCAGCCCCAGCATTTT
v_call: TRBV19; j_call: TRBJ1-5; clone_size: few; d_call: .; cdr3_aa: CASSILGGNQPQHF; cdr3_nt: TGTGCCAGTAGTATCCTGGGGGGCAATCAGCCCCAGCATTTT
v_call: TRBV28; j_call: TRBJ1-5; clone_size: .; d_call: .; cdr3_aa: CASSSPTLSNQPQHF; cdr3_nt: TGTGCCAGCAGTTCTCCTACCTTGAGCAATCAGCCCCAGCATTTT
v_call: TRBV18; j_call: TRBJ1-5; clone_size: once; d_call: .; cdr3_aa: CASCRGAGQPQHF; cdr3_nt: TGTGCCAGCTGTCGGGGGGCGGGGCAGCCCCAGCATTTT
v_call: TRBV7-8; j_call: TRBJ1-2; clone_size: .; d_call: TRBD1; cdr3_aa: CASSPTTGNYGYTF; cdr3_nt: TGTGCCAGCAGCCCCACGACAGGGAACTATGGCTACACCTTC
v_call: TRBV15; j_call: TRBJ1-2; clone_size: .; d_call: .; cdr3_aa: CATSRDQGVGRGYTF; cdr3_nt: TGTGCCACCAGCAGAGATCAGGGAGTAGGACGTGGCTACACCTTC
v_call: TRBV6-5; j_call: TRBJ1-4; clone_size: .; d_call: TRBD1; cdr3_aa: CASRARGNPNEKLFF; cdr3_nt: TGTGCCAGCAGGGCCAGGGGGAATCCTAATGAAAAACTGTTTTTT
v_call: TRBV13; j_call: TRBJ2-3; clone_size: once; d_call: .; cdr3_aa: CASSDTSLAGSTDTQYF; cdr3_nt: TGTGCCAGCAGCGATACGTCTCTCGCGGGAAGCACAGATACGCAGTATTTT
v_call: TRBV6-5; j_call: TRBJ1-1; clone_size: .; d_call: .; cdr3_aa: CASRLARKNTEAFF; cdr3_nt: TGTGCCAGCAGGTTAGCGAGGAAGAACACTGAAGCTTTCTTT
v_call: TRBV9; j_call: TRBJ1-1; clone_size: few; d_call: TRBD1; cdr3_aa: CASSVSDRGPEAFF; cdr3_nt: TGTGCCAGCAGCGTATCGGACAGGGGCCCTGAAGCTTTCTTT
v_call: TRBV2; j_call: TRBJ1-4; clone_size: .; d_call: TRBD1; cdr3_aa: CASRRRDREKLFF; cdr3_nt: TGTGCCAGCAGGCGTAGGGACAGAGAAAAACTGTTTTTT
v_call: TRBV7-9; j_call: TRBJ2-1; clone_size: .; d_call: TRBD1; cdr3_aa: CASSLATGDNEQFF; cdr3_nt: TGTGCCAGCAGCTTAGCGACAGGGGACAATGAGCAGTTCTTC
v_call: TRBV27; j_call: TRBJ2-1; clone_size: once; d_call: TRBD2; cdr3_aa: CASSWTSSYNEQFF; cdr3_nt: TGTGCCAGCAGTTGGACTAGCTCCTACAATGAGCAGTTCTTC
v_call: TRBV28; j_call: TRBJ2-3; clone_size: .; d_call: TRBD2; cdr3_aa: CASSSTSGRGGTQYF; cdr3_nt: TGTGCCAGCAGTTCGACTAGCGGGAGAGGAGGTACGCAGTATTTT
v_call: TRBV7-9; j_call: TRBJ1-1; clone_size: .; d_call: .; cdr3_aa: CASSNRRIEAFF; cdr3_nt: TGTGCCAGCAGCAATCGACGGATTGAAGCTTTCTTT
v_call: TRBV5-6; j_call: TRBJ1-4; clone_size: once; d_call: .; cdr3_aa: CASSLSNGMRKLFF; cdr3_nt: TGTGCCAGCAGCTTGAGCAACGGAATGAGGAAACTGTTTTTT
v_call: TRBV6-5; j_call: TRBJ1-1; clone_size: .; d_call: .; cdr3_aa: CASRLPGQNTEAFF; cdr3_nt: TGTGCCAGCAGGCTCCCCGGACAGAACACTGAAGCTTTCTTT
v_call: TRBV24-1; j_call: TRBJ2-3; clone_size: .; d_call: TRBD2; cdr3_aa: CATSDPGTSGGVTDTQYF; cdr3_nt: TGTGCCACCAGTGATCCCGGGACTAGCGGGGGGGTCACAGATACGCAGTATTTT
v_call: TRBV20-1; j_call: TRBJ2-7; clone_size: .; d_call: TRBD2; cdr3_aa: CSAGGLAGYEQYF; cdr3_nt: TGCAGTGCTGGTGGACTAGCAGGTTACGAGCAGTACTTC
v_call: TRBV3-1/TRBV3-2; j_call: TRBJ2-1; clone_size: .; d_call: .; cdr3_aa: CASSQDTGVQFF; cdr3_nt: TGTGCCAGCAGCCAAGATACCGGTGTGCAGTTCTTC
v_call: TRBV20-1; j_call: TRBJ1-4; clone_size: .; d_call: .; cdr3_aa: CSASLAGKLFF; cdr3_nt: TGCAGTGCCTCCTTAGCGGGAAAACTGTTTTTT
v_call: TRBV28; j_call: TRBJ2-1; clone_size: .; d_call: .; cdr3_aa: CASSFRLDQFF; cdr3_nt: TGTGCCAGCAGTTTCAGACTAGATCAGTTCTTC
v_call: TRBV5-6; j_call: TRBJ2-5; clone_size: .; d_call: .; cdr3_aa: CASTGGGSQETQYF; cdr3_nt: TGTGCCAGCACCGGAGGGGGCAGCCAAGAGACCCAGTACTTC
v_call: TRBV11-2; j_call: TRBJ2-4; clone_size: .; d_call: TRBD1; cdr3_aa: CASSPDRAFSVAAKNIQYF; cdr3_nt: TGTGCCAGCAGCCCTGACAGGGCCTTCTCGGTTGCAGCCAAAAACATTCAGTACTTC
v_call: TRBV2; j_call: TRBJ1-1; clone_size: .; d_call: .; cdr3_aa: CASSESFEAFF; cdr3_nt: TGTGCCAGCAGTGAGTCTTTTGAAGCTTTCTTT
v_call: TRBV19; j_call: TRBJ1-1; clone_size: once; d_call: .; cdr3_aa: CASSGPQGGTFF; cdr3_nt: TGTGCCAGTAGTGGGCCGCAGGGTGGGACTTTCTTT
v_call: TRBV4-3; j_call: TRBJ2-2; clone_size: many; d_call: .; cdr3_aa: CASSQDQAPGTGELFF; cdr3_nt: TGCGCCAGCAGCCAAGATCAAGCGCCGGGGACCGGGGAGCTGTTTTTT